This TCR beta chain was observed in a study of cytomegalovirus exposure and HLA in healthy donors. For the study at large: Caucasian-associated ancestry cluster membership applied to less than 85% of over 350 genotyped donors. The study's findings and limits: When a later analysis compared HLA-associated TCR beta chains with equally common others, the HLA-associated chains turned out to be more clonally expanded and to have lower generation probabilities.

In its sample, this clone was seen once. Antigen specificity is unknown. At sampling all donors were nominally healthy, likely with unrecorded immune exposures. 13 Jbeta primers and 60 Vbeta primers were used for the PCR. The protocol was immunoSEQ multiplex PCR, while the TCRdb copy is restricted to in-frame clones and leaves out a portion. The sample comprises some 120,000 clones, 79% of which are singletons, and 4% to 5.5% rests with the top ten. Sequenced material: PBMCs. The TCR sequence derives from a man younger than 40 in good health and CMV-seropositive.

The chain's CDR3 is CASGPGFEPQHF. The CDR3 bases are TGTGCCAGCGGCCCGGGTTTCGAGCCCCAGCATTTT. The chain has TRBV7-8 and TRBJ1-5, with D unresolved. Per germline, CDR1 SGHVS and CDR2 FQNEAQ. The germline V and J ends were trimmed by 8 bases and 8 bases, with 13 bases remaining between them. This CDR3 contains 12 residues.